These T cell receptor beta chains were read from a single sample in a study of blood T cells in healthy people across ages. One entry per CDR3 protein results from TCRdb running MiXCR on the 5' RACE reads. Counted here are some 1.5 million distinct CDR3 sequences, 42% occurring once; the ten biggest clones make up 4%. What was sequenced was blood. Receptor source: a woman under 30 in good health. Each CDR3 is given with its conserved first and last residue. D genes are given only for firm matches. The size field is filled for only some rows; it gives once, few, many or a size class.

TRBV6-5	TRBD1	.	TRBJ2-6	CASRRTGSGAYVLTF	TGTGCCAGCAGACGGACAGGGTCTGGGGCCTACGTCCTGACTTTC
TRBV3-1	.	.	TRBJ2-1	CASSPLAINYNEQFF	TGTGCCAGCAGCCCGCTAGCGATCAACTACAATGAGCAGTTCTTC
TRBV5-1	TRBD2	few	TRBJ2-1	CASSLRLAGASVNEQFF	TGCGCCAGCAGCTTGCGACTAGCGGGAGCCTCTGTCAATGAGCAGTTCTTC
TRBV5-1	.	few	TRBJ2-5	CASSKPGQQETQYF	TGCGCCAGCAGCAAACCGGGACAACAAGAGACCCAGTACTTC
TRBV29-1	.	few	TRBJ2-5	CSVRKGQTQYF	TGCAGCGTACGAAAGGGACAGACCCAGTACTTC
TRBV27	.	.	TRBJ1-2	CASSLQQVGYGYTF	TGTGCCAGCAGCCTCCAACAGGTCGGCTATGGCTACACCTTC
TRBV5-1	.	.	TRBJ2-1	CASSLFREQDNEQFF	TGCGCCAGCAGCTTGTTTCGGGAGCAGGACAATGAGCAGTTCTTC
TRBV14	.	.	TRBJ2-3	CASSQGGRSGISTDTQYF	TGTGCCAGCAGCCAAGGCGGACGGTCGGGTATCAGCACAGATACGCAGTATTTT
TRBV15	.	.	TRBJ1-2	CATSRVPEIYGYTF	TGTGCCACCAGCAGAGTGCCGGAAATTTATGGCTACACCTTC
TRBV9	TRBD1	.	TRBJ1-5	CASSETGMEPQHF	TGTGCCAGCAGTGAGACAGGGATGGAGCCCCAGCATTTT
TRBV12-3/TRBV12-4	TRBD1	.	TRBJ1-5	CASSLGARGQEGNQPQHF	TGTGCCAGCAGTTTAGGGGCCAGGGGGCAGGAAGGGAATCAGCCCCAGCATTTT
TRBV7-9	TRBD1	.	TRBJ2-7	CASSSPGQTAYEQYF	TGTGCCAGCAGCTCACCGGGACAGACAGCCTACGAGCAGTACTTC
TRBV12-3/TRBV12-4	.	.	TRBJ2-5	CASTSSGGWTQYF	TGTGCCAGTACCTCATCCGGGGGATGGACCCAGTACTTC
TRBV7-9	.	few	TRBJ1-1	CASSPGVLSTEAFF	TGTGCCAGCAGCCCTGGGGTCCTCTCCACTGAAGCTTTCTTT
TRBV4-2	.	few	TRBJ1-5	CASSQVGREQPQHF	TGTGCCAGCAGCCAAGTGGGACGGGAGCAGCCCCAGCATTTT
TRBV12-3/TRBV12-4	TRBD2	.	TRBJ2-7	CASSPPGLAGVVIPYNEQYF	TGTGCCAGCAGCCCACCGGGACTAGCGGGAGTGGTAATTCCTTACAATGAGCAGTACTTC
TRBV11-3	TRBD1	.	TRBJ2-1	CASSAGTGTYNEQFF	TGTGCCAGCAGTGCCGGGACAGGGACCTACAATGAGCAGTTCTTC
TRBV28	.	few	TRBJ2-5	CASSSPRRPLETQYF	TGTGCCAGCAGCTCCCCCCGCAGGCCCCTAGAGACCCAGTACTTC
TRBV7-2	.	few	TRBJ2-3	CASRYATDTQYF	TGTGCCAGCAGGTATGCGACGGATACGCAGTATTTT
TRBV15	.	.	TRBJ1-2	CATSRDPLSGVDTPGYTF	TGTGCCACCAGCAGAGATCCGTTATCGGGAGTCGACACACCGGGCTACACCTTC
TRBV6-2/TRBV6-3	TRBD1	.	TRBJ1-2	CASTQGGHGYTF	TGTGCCAGCACTCAAGGGGGCCATGGCTACACCTTC
TRBV15	.	.	TRBJ2-6	CATSRGDSGANVLTF	TGTGCCACCAGCAGAGGTGACTCTGGGGCCAACGTCCTGACTTTC
TRBV6-6	.	.	TRBJ1-3	CASSYSKGWVGNTIYF	TGTGCCAGCAGTTACTCGAAGGGTTGGGTTGGAAACACCATATATTTT